This TCR beta chain was captured by sequencing in a study of tumor-infiltrating lymphocytes in oesophageal squamous cell carcinoma. From the PCR reads, TCRdb called clonotypes with MiXCR, one entry per CDR3 protein. Of more than 10,000 distinct CDR3 sequences listed, roughly 50% are singletons. The CDR3 covers 13 residues. V shed 5 bases, J shed 6 bases, and the junction held 5 bases outside the gene matches. Germline V lookup: CDR1 SGHNT, CDR2 YYREEE (reference sequence). The sequenced sample consisted of esophageal tumor tissue. This receptor was taken from a female donor with esophageal squamous cell carcinoma. The J gene is TRBJ1-2, the V gene TRBV5-4, with 9 bases aligning to TRBD1. CDR3 sequence: CASRFDRGDGYTF. The CDR3 bases are TGTGCCAGCAGATTTGACAGGGGGGATGGCTACACCTTC.